These 26 T cell receptor beta chains were all obtained from the same sample, sequenced in a study of shared clonotypes between healthy human individuals. Here immunoSEQ multiplex PCR was the method, and the copy in TCRdb shows in-frame clones only, minus some. The data contain fewer than 600,000 clones, 70% to 80% of them singletons. Sequencing was carried out using PBMCs. The receptor set was obtained from a woman aged 40 to 50 in good health. Some clones in this sample may be carry-over from other donors' samples.

This clone was recorded a few times. This sequence joins TRBV4-2 and TRBJ1-2, with D unresolved. V dropped 0 bases and J dropped 0 bases, with 20 bases sitting between them. This CDR3 spans 19 amino acids. CDR1 and CDR2 (germline): LGHNA, YNFKEQ. CDR3 sequence: CASSQDVRGWRVTNYGYTF. The CDR3 bases are TGTGCCAGCAGCCAAGACGTCCGCGGGTGGCGGGTCACTAACTATGGCTACACCTTC.

The chain couples TRBV28 to TRBJ2-3; 8 nucleotides agree with TRBD2. Germline assignment: CDR1 MDHEN and CDR2 SYDVKM. This CDR3 has 15 residues. The junction had 8 bases not matched to a gene; V was cut back by 5 bases and J by 4 bases. CDR3 sequence reads: CASSVSGRGPDTQYF. As DNA, the CDR3 is TGTGCCAGCAGTGTAAGCGGGAGAGGTCCAGATACGCAGTATTTT.

For the CDR3, the DNA is TGTGCCAGCAGCGTAGAAGTGGGAAACACCATATATTTT. Amino acid sequence: CASSVEVGNTIYF. This chain links TRBV9 with TRBJ1-3; no reliable D call. The CDR3 is 13 amino acids. The V gene's germline CDR1 is SGDLS and CDR2 YYNGEE. The V and J ends lost 0 bases and 4 bases respectively, with 5 bases between them.

Written as DNA, the CDR3 is TGTGCCAGCCGGGGGGCGGGGAGCAGAAACTATGGCTACACCTTC. The encoded protein is CASRGAGSRNYGYTF. The rearrangement links TRBV6-1 to TRBJ1-2, with D possibly being TRBD1 (6 bases). Trimming took 8 bases from V and 2 from J, leaving 18 bases between them. Germline CDR1 and CDR2: MNHNS and SASEGT. This CDR3 is built from 15 residues.

The chain recombines TRBV10-3 with TRBJ1-5, with D possibly matching TRBD1 (5 bases). CDR1 and CDR2 from the germline V gene are ENHRY and SYGVKD. Deletions cut 3 bases from V and 1 base from J, with 13 bases between. There are 16 residues in the CDR3. This CDR3 reads CAISDTWQGSNQPQHF. For the CDR3, the DNA is TGTGCCATCAGTGATACGTGGCAGGGCAGCAATCAGCCCCAGCATTTT.

This clone has ten or more counts. The chain is built from TRBV2 and TRBJ1-5; D perhaps matches TRBD1 (6 bases). This CDR3 comprises 16 residues. V shed 10 bases and J shed 0 bases, with 19 bases lying between them. Germline V gives CDR1 SNHLY, CDR2 FYNNEI. This CDR3 is CATSWEGDYSNQPQHF. The CDR3 nucleotides are TGTGCCACCTCCTGGGAGGGGGACTATAGCAATCAGCCCCAGCATTTT.

This clone was detected once. The chain employs TRBV28 and TRBJ2-1, with D possibly matching TRBD2 (6 bases). Germline V gene data show CDR1 as MDHEN and CDR2 as SYDVKM. The length of the CDR3 is 14 residues. Trimming took off 4 bases at V and 12 bases at J, with 19 bases between the two ends. CDR3 nucleotide sequence: TGTGCCAGCAGTTCTGGGGGTTTGCGGGGCTTGCAGTTCTTC. Residues: CASSSGGLRGLQFF.

Points on this clone: This is likely a read error, given that the CDR3 carries no conserved phenylalanine or tryptophan at its end. This chain connects TRBV28 to TRBJ1-3; 7 bases map to TRBD1. The germline V gene encodes CDR1 MDHEN and CDR2 SYDVKM. Losses at the gene ends were 6 bases for V and 9 bases for J; bases not matched to a gene: 8. The CDR3 has 13 amino acids. The CDR3 loop reads CASSRDRESTIYL. The CDR3 bases are TGTGCCAGCAGCCGAGACAGGGAGAGCACCATATATCTT.

This chain connects TRBV9 to TRBJ2-1, with 9 bases aligning to TRBD2. Germline-derived CDR1 and CDR2 are SGDLS and YYNGEE. The J segment lost 4 bases and the V segment lost 4 bases, leaving 9 bases of the junction unmatched. CDR3 size: 16 residues. DNA for the CDR3: TGTGCCAGCAGCCCTAGGGCTAGCGGGAATTACAATGAGCAGTTCTTC. As protein: CASSPRASGNYNEQFF.

This clone has more than one count but fewer than ten. The J gene is TRBJ1-3, the V gene TRBV4-2; no definite D call. This CDR3 comprises 14 residues. V was pared by 3 bases and J by 4 bases, with 10 bases between. Germline V lookup: CDR1 LGHNA, CDR2 YNFKEQ. DNA for the CDR3: TGTGCCAGCAGCCAGGAAGGGTCCGGAAACACCATATATTTT. This translates into CASSQEGSGNTIYF.

This clone was counted only a few times. The rearrangement joins TRBV30 to TRBJ2-5; D is unclear. Germline values: CDR1 GTSNPN, CDR2 SVGIG (reference sequence). CDR3 size: 12 residues. V was pared by 4 bases and J by 5 bases, with 11 bases between. This chain's CDR3 is CAWIPRQETQYF. CDR3 coding DNA: TGTGCCTGGATCCCGCGTCAGGAGACCCAGTACTTC. The whole variable domain, remainder taken from reference TRBV30 and TRBJ2-5, is SQTIHQWPATLVQPVGSPLSLECTVEGTSNPNLYWYRQAAGRGLQLLFYSVGIGQISSEVPQNLSASRPQDRQFILSSKKLLLSDSGFYLCAWIPRQETQYFGPGTRLLVL.

The genes are TRBV11-2 and TRBJ2-5; D gene ambiguous. CDR3 size: 14 residues. Trimming cost V 3 bases and J 1 base, with 9 bases left between them. From germline, CDR1 is SGHAT and CDR2 FQNNGV. The CDR3 reads CASSLVGSQETQYF. The CDR3 DNA reads TGTGCCAGCAGCTTGGTCGGGTCCCAAGAGACCCAGTACTTC.

In DNA, the CDR3 is TGTGCCAGCAGTGATGGGGCAGGGCGGAATGAGCAGTTCTTC. Protein sequence: CASSDGAGRNEQFF. V is TRBV2 and J is TRBJ2-1; D perhaps matches TRBD1 (5 bases). Trimming cost V 3 bases and J 7 bases, with 13 bases left between them. The germline V gene encodes CDR1 SNHLY and CDR2 FYNNEI. This CDR3 contains 14 residues.

The J gene is TRBJ2-2, the V gene TRBV14, with D perhaps TRBD2 (6 bases). The CDR3 consists of 15 residues. Trimming stripped 1 base from V and 2 bases from J, with 8 bases between. CDR1 and CDR2 from the germline V gene are SGHDN and FVKESK. DNA of the CDR3: TGTGCCAGCAGCCAAGGGACTAAAAACACCGGGGAGCTGTTTTTT. The encoded protein is CASSQGTKNTGELFF.

The chain combines TRBV28 with TRBJ1-5, with no clear D. Trimming left V 6 bases short and J 11 bases short, with 11 bases between. CDR1 and CDR2 (germline): MDHEN, SYDVKM. This CDR3 has 11 residues. The CDR3 here is CASRFMGAQHF. The CDR3 nucleotides read TGTGCCAGCAGGTTCATGGGTGCCCAGCATTTT.

This clone was counted a few times. The chain recombines TRBV28 with TRBJ1-1; TRBD1 aligns across 10 bases. Germline V gene lookup returns CDR1 MDHEN and CDR2 SYDVKM. Trimming took 5 bases from V and 2 from J; bases not matched to a gene: 5. This CDR3 contains 15 residues. The chain's CDR3 is CASSLGDRGNTEAFF. The CDR3 nucleotides are TGTGCCAGCAGTCTGGGGGACAGGGGAAACACTGAAGCTTTCTTT.

The chain uses TRBV2 and TRBJ1-4; 7 bases are shared with TRBD1. The CDR3 totals 13 residues. Germline V gene lookup returns CDR1 SNHLY and CDR2 FYNNEI. The ends lost 5 bases at V and 8 bases at J; junction bases unmatched: 5. CDR3 in amino acids: CASSQGVSEKLFF. The CDR3 coding sequence is TGTGCCAGCAGTCAGGGGGTGTCGGAAAAACTGTTTTTT.

The rearrangement uses TRBV7-8 and TRBJ2-5, with D unresolved. The CDR3 consists of 13 residues. CDR1 and CDR2 from the germline V gene are SGHVS and FQNEAQ. Trimming took off 1 base at V and 7 bases at J, with 10 bases between the two ends. This CDR3 reads CASSLVPLGTQYF. CDR3 DNA sequence: TGTGCCAGCAGCTTAGTACCGTTGGGGACCCAGTACTTC. The full variable domain, its missing parts supplied by reference TRBV7-8 and TRBJ2-5, is GAGVSQSPRYKVAKRGQDVALRCDPISGHVSLFWYQQALGQGPEFLTYFQNEAQLDKSGLPSDRFFAERPEGSVSTLKIQRTQQEDSAVYLCASSLVPLGTQYFGPGTRLLVL.

This chain links TRBV7-2 with TRBJ2-3; D could derive from TRBD1 or TRBD2 (6 bases each). Deletions cut 5 bases from V and 8 bases from J, with 14 bases between. The CDR3 has 13 residues. Per the germline V gene, CDR1 is SGHTA and CDR2 is FQGNSA. The CDR3 coding sequence is TGTGCCAGCAGCCCAGGGGAGGTCGTTACGCAGTATTTT. It translates to CASSPGEVVTQYF.

The rearrangement uses TRBV10-3 and TRBJ2-7; 11 bases map to TRBD1. CDR1 is ENHRY and CDR2 is SYGVKD in the germline V gene. Germline trimming cut 1 base from V and 4 bases from J; bases unmatched to any gene: 6. The CDR3 totals 16 residues. The CDR3 DNA reads TGTGCCATCAGTGAGTACGGACAGGGGGCTTTTTACGAGCAGTACTTC. Translating gives CAISEYGQGAFYEQYF.

This clone was counted once. This may stem from a read error, because a much larger clone lies one nucleotide away. This rearrangement joins TRBV10-3 to TRBJ1-1, with D maybe TRBD1 (6 bases). The CDR3 loop spans 14 amino acids. Germline assignment: CDR1 ENHRY and CDR2 SYGVKD. With 10 bases removed from V and 3 bases from J, the gap between germline ends came to 18 bases. This CDR3 is CATREWGAYTEAFF. The CDR3 DNA reads as TGTGCCACCAGAGAGTGGGGGGCTTACACTGAAGCTTTCTTT.

The rearrangement uses TRBV2 and TRBJ2-5; 7 bases fit TRBD2. The CDR3 covers 19 residues. Germline V CDR1 and CDR2: SNHLY, FYNNEI. With 0 bases clipped from V and 5 bases from J, the junction kept 18 bases outside the gene matches. The CDR3 DNA reads as TGTGCCAGCAGTGAAGCACCGCTCGGGCTAGCGGACTTGGGGGAGACCCAGTACTTC. It yields the protein CASSEAPLGLADLGETQYF.

The chain couples TRBV16 to TRBJ2-5, with TRBD1 matching over 9 bases. Germline CDR1 and CDR2: KGHSY and FQNENV. There are 17 residues in the CDR3. Germline trimming cut 0 bases from V and 4 bases from J; bases unmatched to any gene: 9. The CDR3 DNA sequence: TGTGCCAGCAGCCAATCACCATGGACAGGGGAGGGAGAGACCCAGTACTTC. It yields the protein CASSQSPWTGEGETQYF.

V usage is TRBV7-6 and J usage is TRBJ1-2; D remains ambiguous. The CDR3 loop spans 15 amino acids. V was pared by 5 bases and J by 2 bases, with 15 bases between. The germline CDR1 and CDR2 sequences are SGHVS and FNYEAQ. This CDR3 is CASSPTPDFNYGYTF. The CDR3 DNA sequence: TGTGCCAGCAGCCCAACACCGGATTTCAACTATGGCTACACCTTC.

The chain links TRBV27 to TRBJ2-2, with 9 nucleotides matching TRBD1. Per the germline V gene, CDR1 is MNHEY and CDR2 is SMNVEV (reference sequence). Trimming at V came to 6 bases and at J to 0 bases, leaving 2 bases not matched to a gene. CDR3 size: 15 residues. The DNA for the CDR3 is TGTGCCAGCAGAACAGGGGGCTCGAACACCGGGGAGCTGTTTTTT. Its translation: CASRTGGSNTGELFF.

This chain joins TRBV30 and TRBJ1-1; D unresolved. The CDR3 extends over 13 amino acids. The ends were cut back, 6 bases at V and 3 bases at J, with 14 bases in the middle. CDR1 GTSNPN and CDR2 SVGIG come from the germline V gene (reference sequence). For the CDR3, the DNA is TGTGCCTGTTCTCTGGAGATGGACACTGAAGCTTTCTTT. It codes for CACSLEMDTEAFF.